This TCR beta chain originates from a study of blood T cell repertoires in COVID-19. Overall study context: The United States, Italy and Spain provided the acute and convalescent COVID-19 samples.

Using immunoSEQ multiplex PCR, the repertoire was profiled, and TCRdb retains in-frame clones only, with some absent. The table lists roughly 700,000 clones, approximately 90% of them singletons. With 8 bases removed from V and 1 base from J, the gap between germline ends came to 8 bases. The CDR3 spans 12 residues. Germline loops: CDR1 MNHEY, CDR2 SVGAGI. This TCR was sampled from a woman in her late teens or twenties with acute or convalescent COVID-19. This sequence joins TRBV6-5 and TRBJ1-2; TRBD1 might be the D (5 bases). The specimen sequenced was peripheral blood. CDR3 sequence: CASGGGNYGYTF. As DNA, the CDR3 is TGTGCCAGCGGGGGGGGTAACTATGGCTACACCTTC.